This TCR beta chain is drawn from a study of PD-L1 blockade in urothelial cancer. As for the study in general: T cell content in blood samples showed a median of around 140,000.

This CDR3 comprises 16 residues. Profiled with immunoSEQ multiplex PCR; TCRdb holds only in-frame clones, not every one. The sample gives around 92,000 clones, more than 80% of which show up once; roughly 0.97% is in the top ten. Described time point: pretreatment peripheral blood. Patients' urothelial carcinoma was locally advanced or metastatic. The sequencing used PBMCs, collected around atezolizumab (anti-PD-L1) treatment. The sequence was collected from a woman older than 75 with urothelial cancer. This chain uses TRBV21-1 with TRBJ2-7; the table names TRBD2, a call not compared with the DNA. TRBV21-1 is an annotated pseudogene. CDR3 sequence: CASSKDSGSCGYEQYF. In nucleotides, the CDR3 is TGTGCCAGCAGCAAAGATTCCGGGTCGTGTGGGTACGAGCAGTACTTC.